Following are 14 T cell receptor beta chains from one sample sequenced in a study of T cell changes during pregnancy in multiple sclerosis. Assay: immunoSEQ multiplex PCR; the TCRdb copy retains only in-frame clones and omits some. The top ten clones hold over 1.5% of a sample with 70,000 to 95,000 clones, approximately 91% of them seen once. This specimen was peripheral blood, taken before pregnancy. These receptors were taken from a female donor with multiple sclerosis, enrolled in a pregnancy study.

V usage is TRBV2 and J usage is TRBJ2-7, with D maybe TRBD1 (6 bases). Germline lookup yields CDR1 SNHLY and CDR2 FYNNEI. This CDR3 has 13 amino acids. V shed 8 bases and J shed 1 base, with 12 bases lying between them. CDR3 loop: CASQRQESYEQYF. The CDR3 DNA sequence: TGTGCCAGCCAACGACAGGAGTCCTACGAGCAGTACTTC.

The chain has TRBV7-9 and TRBJ2-5; 9 bases are a match to TRBD1. The CDR3 is 15 amino acids. The germline CDR1 and CDR2 sequences are SEHNR and FQNEAQ (reference sequence). Unmatched junction bases numbered 9, after V lost 5 bases and J lost 5 bases. In DNA, the CDR3 is TGTGCCAGCAGCCAGGGACAGGGAATCGTCGAGACCCAGTACTTC. Translating gives CASSQGQGIVETQYF. The full variable domain, rest sourced from reference TRBV7-9 and TRBJ2-5, is DTGVSQNPRHKITKRGQNVTFRCDPISEHNRLYWYRQTLGQGPEFLTYFQNEAQLEKSRLLSDRFSAERPKGSFSTLEIQRTEQGDSAMYLCASSQGQGIVETQYFGPGTRLLVL.

The chain combines TRBV5-1 with TRBJ1-1; D might be TRBD1 (5 bases). The CDR3 has 14 amino acids. Trimming took 0 bases from V and 4 from J, leaving 10 bases between them. Germline CDR1 is SGHRS and CDR2 is YFSETQ. CDR3 DNA: TGCGCCAGCAGCTTGGTTCAGGGAGGCACTGAAGCTTTCTTT. Its protein is CASSLVQGGTEAFF.

The chain links TRBV11-3 to TRBJ2-5, with D unclear. Trimming took off 4 bases at V and 4 bases at J, with 4 bases between the two ends. The CDR3 sequence is 11 residues long. Germline assignment: CDR1 SGHNT and CDR2 YENEEA. The CDR3 here is CASSSGETQYF. The CDR3 DNA follows: TGTGCCAGCAGCTCGGGAGAGACCCAGTACTTC.

The chain joins TRBV2 to TRBJ2-5, with no clear D. The CDR3 contains 14 residues. V was pared by 1 base and J by 0 bases, with 6 bases between. Looked up from germline, CDR1 is SNHLY and CDR2 is FYNNEI. CDR3: CASSEDRHQETQYF. The CDR3 region has the DNA TGTGCCAGCAGTGAAGACAGACACCAAGAGACCCAGTACTTC.

The chain joins TRBV4-1 to TRBJ1-1; 8 bases match TRBD1. Germline CDR1 MGHRA, CDR2 YSYEKL. The CDR3 is 15 residues long. V shed 5 bases, J shed 2 bases, and the junction held 7 bases outside the gene matches. CDR3 bases: TGCGCCAGCAGCAACCAGGGGGCGGGTAACACTGAAGCTTTCTTT. Encoded protein: CASSNQGAGNTEAFF.

The chain links TRBV6-5 to TRBJ1-2; weak D call: TRBD1 (5 bases). The CDR3 runs 14 residues. Trimming took off 2 bases at V and 8 bases at J, with 15 bases between the two ends. Germline CDR1 is MNHEY and CDR2 is SVGAGI. CDR3 protein: CASSYTAGLRGYTF. The CDR3, as DNA: TGTGCCAGCAGTTACACGGCAGGGCTGAGGGGCTACACCTTC.

The chain combines TRBV5-8 with TRBJ1-1, with D uncertain. The CDR3 is 13 residues long. Germline-derived CDR1 and CDR2 are SGHTS and YDEGEE. The V gene lost 2 bases and the J gene lost 4 bases, with 9 bases spanning the gap. The CDR3 DNA sequence: TGTGCCAGCAGCTTAGACCGGGGCACTGAAGCTTTCTTT. Protein sequence: CASSLDRGTEAFF.

In this sample, this clone turned up a few times. This chain links TRBV9 with TRBJ2-1; TRBD2 might be the D (6 bases). This CDR3 spans 12 amino acids. Germline lookup yields CDR1 SGDLS and CDR2 YYNGEE. V lost 3 bases to trimming and J lost 9 bases, with 10 bases between them. The CDR3 loop reads CASSGSGFEQFF. Here the CDR3 DNA reads TGTGCCAGCAGCGGGAGCGGGTTTGAGCAGTTCTTC.

Here the CDR3 DNA reads TGTGCCAGCAGCGTCCGACTAGCGGGGGCGCCAGGGGAGCAGTTCTTC. Translating it yields CASSVRLAGAPGEQFF. This sequence joins TRBV9 and TRBJ2-1, with 12 positions matching TRBD2. Trimming took 2 bases from V and 10 from J; bases not matched to a gene: 10. CDR3 length equals 16 residues. Germline CDR1 reads SGDLS; CDR2 reads YYNGEE.

The chain uses TRBV7-9 and TRBJ2-3; possible D gene TRBD2, 6 bases. V was pared by 5 bases and J by 5 bases, with 8 bases between. The CDR3 spans 12 residues. The germline CDR1 and CDR2 sequences are SEHNR and FQNEAQ (reference sequence). CDR3 nucleotides: TGTGCCAGCAGCGTCGGGGGAGATACGCAGTATTTT. Protein product: CASSVGGDTQYF.

J is TRBJ1-3 and V is TRBV28; 8 bases line up with TRBD1. Germline V gene data show CDR1 as MDHEN and CDR2 as SYDVKM. The CDR3 has 16 amino acids. Germline trimming cut 7 bases from V and 5 bases from J; bases unmatched to any gene: 13. The CDR3 coding sequence is TGTGCCAGCAACTCTCAGGGGGCGATCGGCAGAAACACCATATATTTT. Its translation is CASNSQGAIGRNTIYF.

The rearrangement uses TRBV11-3 and TRBJ2-5; the D gene is possibly TRBD2 (6 bases). The CDR3 is 15 residues long. Germline V gene sequence: CDR1 SGHNT, CDR2 YENEEA. Trimming left V 1 base short and J 1 base short, with 10 bases between. The CDR3 nucleotides are TGTGCCAGCAGCTTAGGGACTACCCTCCAAGAGACCCAGTACTTC. It yields the protein CASSLGTTLQETQYF.

This chain joins TRBV18 and TRBJ1-5, with D unclear. This CDR3 region has 13 residues. In germline, CDR1 is KGHSH, CDR2 LQKENI. Trimming removed 2 bases from V and 5 bases from J, with 7 bases in between. The CDR3 protein is CASSPSGDQPQHF. The CDR3 DNA sequence: TGTGCCAGCTCACCAAGCGGGGATCAGCCCCAGCATTTT. The full variable domain, its missing parts supplied by reference TRBV18 and TRBJ1-5, is NAGVMQNPRHLVRRRGQEARLRCSPMKGHSHVYWYRQLPEEGLKFMVYLQKENIIDESGMPKERFSAEFPKEGPSILRIQQVVRGDSAAYFCASSPSGDQPQHFGDGTRLSIL.